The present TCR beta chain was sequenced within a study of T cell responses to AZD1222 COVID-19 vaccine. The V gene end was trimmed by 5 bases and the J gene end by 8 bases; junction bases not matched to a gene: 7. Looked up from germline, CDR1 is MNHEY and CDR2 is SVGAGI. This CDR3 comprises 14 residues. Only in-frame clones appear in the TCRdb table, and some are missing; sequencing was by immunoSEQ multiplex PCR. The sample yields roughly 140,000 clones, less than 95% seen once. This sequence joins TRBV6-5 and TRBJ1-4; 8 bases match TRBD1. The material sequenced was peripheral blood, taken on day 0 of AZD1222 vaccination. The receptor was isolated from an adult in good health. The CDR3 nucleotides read TGTGCCAGCAGTAGGACAGGGATGAGCGAAAAACTGTTTTTT. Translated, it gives CASSRTGMSEKLFF.